A single sample gave rise to the 3 T cell receptor beta chains below, sequenced in a study of T cells in Graves' hyperthyroidism and ophthalmopathy (dated by TCRdb to between 2019 and 2020). Library creation used multiplex PCR. This sample was sequenced with an Illumina HiSeq 2000. The TCR beta CDR3 regions were amplified from RNA transcripts. The TCR CDR3 was subjected to a first round of RT-PCR using the HTBI primer set and the Qiagen OneStep RT-PCR kit. In-frame beta chains were kept once TCRdb had trimmed the public reads at Q25 with fastp and called clones with MiXCR. Entries are consolidated by CDR3 protein sequence, retaining the most common genes and DNA. This sample has 350,000 to 400,000 distinct CDR3 sequences in its table, and about a fifth of those were observed once. The top ten clones comprise 3.7% of the sample. Sequencing used blood. The receptors come from a woman younger than 35 with Graves' hyperthyroidism.

This clonotype was recorded once. The rearrangement joins TRBV5-1 to TRBJ2-2, with D possibly being TRBD1 (6 bases). Trimming pared 2 bases from V and 2 bases from J, leaving 16 bases between. The CDR3 spans 17 residues. The germline CDR1 and CDR2 sequences are SGHRS and YFSETQ. CDR3 region: CASSFLVGAPNTGELFF. Written as DNA, the CDR3 is TGCGCCAGCAGCTTTCTCGTGGGGGCTCCCAACACCGGGGAGCTGTTTTTT.

This clonotype was detected many times. The rearrangement links TRBV7-6 to TRBJ2-2; perhaps TRBD1 as D (5 bases). Germline V lookup: CDR1 SGHVS, CDR2 FNYEAQ. This CDR3 contains 16 residues. Trimming cost V 1 base and J 1 base, with 10 bases left between them. The CDR3 sequence: CASSLETALNTGELFF. In DNA form, the CDR3 reads TGTGCCAGCAGCTTAGAGACAGCACTGAACACCGGGGAGCTGTTTTTT.

A single count supports this clonotype. The J gene is TRBJ1-5, the V gene TRBV19; tentatively, D is TRBD1 (5 bases). CDR3 length: 14 residues. V was cut by 6 bases and J by 7 bases, with 16 bases left in between. CDR1 and CDR2 from the germline V gene are LNHDA and SQIVND (reference sequence). The CDR3 DNA reads TGTGCCAGTAGCACAAGCCAGGGAGAACAGCCCCAGCATTTT. Protein: CASSTSQGEQPQHF. The entire variable domain, with the rest obtained from reference TRBV19 and TRBJ1-5, is as follows: DGGITQSPKYLFRKEGQNVTLSCEQNLNHDAMYWYRQDPGQGLRLIYYSQIVNDFQKGDIAEGYSVSREKKESFPLTVTSAQKNPTAFYLCASSTSQGEQPQHFGDGTRLSIL.